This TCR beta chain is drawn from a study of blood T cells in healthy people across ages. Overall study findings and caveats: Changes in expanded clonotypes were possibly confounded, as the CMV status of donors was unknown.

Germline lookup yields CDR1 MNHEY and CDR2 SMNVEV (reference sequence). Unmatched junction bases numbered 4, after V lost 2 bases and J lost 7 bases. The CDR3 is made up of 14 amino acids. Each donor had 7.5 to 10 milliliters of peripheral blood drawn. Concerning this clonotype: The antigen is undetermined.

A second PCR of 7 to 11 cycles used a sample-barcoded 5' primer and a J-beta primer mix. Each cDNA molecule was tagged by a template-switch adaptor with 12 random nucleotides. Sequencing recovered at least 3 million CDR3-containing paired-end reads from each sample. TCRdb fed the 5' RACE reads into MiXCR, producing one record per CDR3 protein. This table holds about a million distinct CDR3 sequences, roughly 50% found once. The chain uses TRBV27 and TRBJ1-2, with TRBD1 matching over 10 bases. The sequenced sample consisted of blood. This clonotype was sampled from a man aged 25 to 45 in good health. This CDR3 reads CASSLRQGAGGYTF. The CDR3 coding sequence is TGTGCCAGCAGTTTACGACAGGGGGCGGGTGGCTACACCTTC.